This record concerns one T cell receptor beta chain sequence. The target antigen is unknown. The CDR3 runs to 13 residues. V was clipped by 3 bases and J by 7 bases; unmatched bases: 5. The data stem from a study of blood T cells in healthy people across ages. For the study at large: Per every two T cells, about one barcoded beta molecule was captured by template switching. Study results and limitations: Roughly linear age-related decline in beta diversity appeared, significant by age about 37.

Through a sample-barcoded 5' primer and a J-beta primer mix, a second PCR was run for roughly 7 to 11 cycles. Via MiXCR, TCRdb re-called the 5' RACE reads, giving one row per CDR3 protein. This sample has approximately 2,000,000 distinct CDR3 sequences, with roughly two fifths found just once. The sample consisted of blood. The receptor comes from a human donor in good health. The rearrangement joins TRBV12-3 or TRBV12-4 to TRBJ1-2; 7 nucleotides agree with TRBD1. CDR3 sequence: CASSLDRFFGYTF. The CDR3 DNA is TGTGCCAGCAGTTTGGACAGGTTTTTTGGCTACACCTTC.